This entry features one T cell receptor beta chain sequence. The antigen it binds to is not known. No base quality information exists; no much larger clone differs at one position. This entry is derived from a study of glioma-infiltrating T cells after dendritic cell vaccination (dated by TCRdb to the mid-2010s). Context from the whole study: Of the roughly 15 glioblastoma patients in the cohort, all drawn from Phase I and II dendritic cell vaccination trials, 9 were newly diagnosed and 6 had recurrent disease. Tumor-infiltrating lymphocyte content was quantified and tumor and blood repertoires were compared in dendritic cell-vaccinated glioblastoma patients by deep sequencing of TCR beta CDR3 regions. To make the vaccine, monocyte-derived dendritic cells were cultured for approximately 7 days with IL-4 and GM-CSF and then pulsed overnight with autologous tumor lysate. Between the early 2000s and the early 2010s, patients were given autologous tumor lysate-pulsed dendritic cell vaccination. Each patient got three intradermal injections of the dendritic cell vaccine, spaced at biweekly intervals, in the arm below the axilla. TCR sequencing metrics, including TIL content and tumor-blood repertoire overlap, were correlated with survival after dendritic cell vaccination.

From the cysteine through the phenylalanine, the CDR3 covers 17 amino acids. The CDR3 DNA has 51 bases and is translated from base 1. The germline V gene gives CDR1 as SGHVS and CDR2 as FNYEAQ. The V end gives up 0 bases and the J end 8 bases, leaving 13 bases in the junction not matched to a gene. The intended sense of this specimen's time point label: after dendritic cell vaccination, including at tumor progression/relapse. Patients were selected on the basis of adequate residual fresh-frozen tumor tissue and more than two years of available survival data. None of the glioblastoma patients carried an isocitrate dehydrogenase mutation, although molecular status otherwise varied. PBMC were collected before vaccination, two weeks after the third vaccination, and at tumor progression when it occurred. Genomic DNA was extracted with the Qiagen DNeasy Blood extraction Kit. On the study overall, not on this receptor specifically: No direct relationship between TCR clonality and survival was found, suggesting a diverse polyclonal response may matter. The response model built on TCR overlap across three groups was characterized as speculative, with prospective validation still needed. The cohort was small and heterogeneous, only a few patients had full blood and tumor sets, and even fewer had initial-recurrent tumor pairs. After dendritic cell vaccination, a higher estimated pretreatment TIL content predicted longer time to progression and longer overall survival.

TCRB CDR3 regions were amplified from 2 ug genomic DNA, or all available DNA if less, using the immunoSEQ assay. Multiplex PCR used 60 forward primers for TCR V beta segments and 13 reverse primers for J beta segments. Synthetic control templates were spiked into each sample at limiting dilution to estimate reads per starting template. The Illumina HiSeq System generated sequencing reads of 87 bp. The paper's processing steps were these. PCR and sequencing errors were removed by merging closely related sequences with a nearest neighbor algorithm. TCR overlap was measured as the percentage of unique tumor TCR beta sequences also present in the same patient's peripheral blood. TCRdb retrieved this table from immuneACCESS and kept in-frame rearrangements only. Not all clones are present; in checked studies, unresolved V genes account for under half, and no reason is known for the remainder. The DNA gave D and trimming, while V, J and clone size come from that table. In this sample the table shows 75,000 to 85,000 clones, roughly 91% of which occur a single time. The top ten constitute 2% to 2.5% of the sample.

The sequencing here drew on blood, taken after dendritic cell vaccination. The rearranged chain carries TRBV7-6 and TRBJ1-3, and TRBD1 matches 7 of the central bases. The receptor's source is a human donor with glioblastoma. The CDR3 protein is CASSLAWDSHKEDTIYF. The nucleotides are TGTGCCAGCAGCTTAGCCTGGGACAGTCATAAGGAGGACACCATATATTTT.